This T cell receptor beta chain was sequenced in a study of T cell repertoires in cytomegalovirus infection. As for the study in general: CMV infection plus the matching HLA type was flagged by public TCR beta signatures.

Each CDR3 protein gets one entry after TCRdb re-called the reads with MiXCR. The sample consists of some 130,000 distinct CDR3 sequences, roughly a quarter of them appearing once. This clonotype came up a few times. Its antigen is currently unknown. The CDR3 consists of 13 residues. The germline CDR1 and CDR2 sequences are LNHDA and SQIVND (reference sequence). V dropped 5 bases and J dropped 1 base, with 8 bases sitting between them. Sequencing input: PBMCs, sequenced either directly or after in vitro stimulation (not recorded which). This TCR was sampled from a human donor in good health (CMV status not recorded). Some clones in this sample may be carry-over from other donors' samples. The V gene is TRBV19, the J gene TRBJ1-1, with D hard to call. As DNA, the CDR3 is TGTGCCAGTAGTCCCGTTCCGAACACTGAAGCTTTCTTT. Encoded protein: CASSPVPNTEAFF.